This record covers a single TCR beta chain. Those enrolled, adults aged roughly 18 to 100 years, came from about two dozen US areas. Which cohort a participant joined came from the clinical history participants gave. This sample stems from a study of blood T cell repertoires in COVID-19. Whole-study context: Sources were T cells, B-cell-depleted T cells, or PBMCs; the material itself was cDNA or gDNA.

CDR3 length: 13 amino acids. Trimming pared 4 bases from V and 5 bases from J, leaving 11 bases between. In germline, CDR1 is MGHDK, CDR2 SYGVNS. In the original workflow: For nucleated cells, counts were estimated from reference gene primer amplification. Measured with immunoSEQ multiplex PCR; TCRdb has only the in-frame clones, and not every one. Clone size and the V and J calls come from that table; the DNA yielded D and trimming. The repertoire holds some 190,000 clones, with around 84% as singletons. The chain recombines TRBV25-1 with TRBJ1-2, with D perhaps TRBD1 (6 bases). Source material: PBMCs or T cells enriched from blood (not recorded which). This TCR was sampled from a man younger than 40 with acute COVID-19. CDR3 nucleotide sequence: TGTGCCAGCAGTGGACCGGGACAATATGGCTACACCTTC. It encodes CASSGPGQYGYTF.